Shown below are 12 T cell receptor beta chains from a single sample sequenced in a study of early T cells in non-severe SARS-CoV-2 infection. TCRdb called the 5' RACE reads again in MiXCR, with one record for every CDR3 protein. The sample has under 60,000 distinct CDR3 sequences, 9.3% seen once. The sample consisted of whole blood. Receptors originate from an adult who was a healthcare worker with PCR-confirmed SARS-CoV-2 infection or an uninfected control (not recorded which).

The rearrangement uses TRBV4-1 and TRBJ2-1; D is unresolved. The V end was cut by 1 base, the J end by 0 bases, with 13 bases between. The length of the CDR3 is 17 residues. Germline V lookup: CDR1 MGHRA, CDR2 YSYEKL. The CDR3 nucleotides read TGCGCCAGCAGCCAAGGATTTCGCCGTAGCTCCTACAATGAGCAGTTCTTC. Translation: CASSQGFRRSSYNEQFF.

Many counts were recorded for this clonotype. The chain has TRBV7-8 and TRBJ2-5, with D maybe TRBD2 (5 bases). Per the germline V gene, CDR1 is SGHVS and CDR2 is FQNEAQ. The CDR3 length is 15 residues. The ends were cut back, 6 bases at V and 5 bases at J, with 19 bases in the middle. CDR3 in amino acids: CASRRTHRGEETQYF. CDR3 DNA: TGTGCCAGCAGACGGACGCACCGGGGAGAGGAGACCCAGTACTTC.

This chain uses TRBV7-9 with TRBJ2-1, with 9 bases matching TRBD1. The CDR3 has 15 residues. Germline trimming cut 0 bases from V and 6 bases from J; bases unmatched to any gene: 3. Germline V gene lookup returns CDR1 SEHNR and CDR2 FQNEAQ (reference sequence). CDR3 residues: CASSLAGTGSNEQFF. The DNA of the CDR3 is TGTGCCAGCAGCTTAGCCGGGACAGGGTCCAATGAGCAGTTCTTC.

This sequence joins TRBV7-9 and TRBJ1-2; D remains ambiguous. V lost 1 base, J lost 4 bases, and 7 bases lay in between. CDR3 length: 13 amino acids. Germline assignment: CDR1 SEHNR and CDR2 FQNEAQ (reference sequence). CDR3 nucleotide sequence: TGTGCCAGCAGCTTAGAAATCCTCTATGGCTACACCTTC. It encodes CASSLEILYGYTF.

This clonotype was observed a few times. This rearrangement joins TRBV19 to TRBJ2-5; 7 bases fit TRBD2. The CDR3 has 15 residues. Germline CDR1 and CDR2: LNHDA and SQIVND (reference sequence). Germline trimming cut 3 bases from V and 1 base from J; bases unmatched to any gene: 5. This CDR3 is CASSMDGGSQETQYF. In DNA, the CDR3 is TGTGCCAGTAGTATGGACGGGGGGAGCCAAGAGACCCAGTACTTC.

This sequence joins TRBV25-1 and TRBJ1-4; possible D gene TRBD1, 5 bases. Germline loops: CDR1 MGHDK, CDR2 SYGVNS. Between the trimmed V and J ends, which lost 3 bases and 4 bases, there was a span of 12 bases. The CDR3 extends over 15 amino acids. The CDR3 protein is CASSDWGRSNEKLFF. The CDR3 region has the DNA TGTGCCAGCAGTGACTGGGGACGGAGTAATGAAAAACTGTTTTTT.

This chain uses TRBV18 with TRBJ1-5; TRBD1 matches at 7 bases. Germline V gives CDR1 KGHSH, CDR2 LQKENI. The CDR3 is made up of 15 amino acids. J gave up 6 bases and V 3 bases, and 8 bases lay outside the gene matches. The CDR3 nucleotides read TGTGCCAGCTCACCTCCTGACAGGGAAGGTCAGCCCCAGCATTTT. Translated, it gives CASSPPDREGQPQHF. The full variable domain, its missing parts supplied by reference TRBV18 and TRBJ1-5, is NAGVMQNPRHLVRRRGQEARLRCSPMKGHSHVYWYRQLPEEGLKFMVYLQKENIIDESGMPKERFSAEFPKEGPSILRIQQVVRGDSAAYFCASSPPDREGQPQHFGDGTRLSIL.

The V gene is TRBV7-3, the J gene TRBJ2-1, with 7 bases matching TRBD2. From germline, CDR1 is SGHTA and CDR2 FQGTGA. V lost 5 bases to trimming and J lost 0 bases; unmatched junction nucleotides: 4. The CDR3 totals 15 residues. The CDR3 loop reads CASSLSGASYNEQFF. CDR3 coding DNA: TGTGCCAGCAGCCTCAGCGGGGCCTCCTACAATGAGCAGTTCTTC.

The chain combines TRBV10-1 with TRBJ1-1; D is unresolved. Deletions cut 6 bases from V and 1 base from J, with 9 bases between. The V gene's germline CDR1 is WNHNN and CDR2 SYGVQD (reference sequence). CDR3 length: 13 amino acids. Here the CDR3 reads CASRENWNTEAFF. The CDR3 bases are TGCGCCAGCAGGGAAAACTGGAACACTGAAGCTTTCTTT.

This clonotype was counted ten times or more. This chain connects TRBV29-1 to TRBJ1-3, with D unclear. The CDR3 consists of 13 residues. Trimming took 5 bases from V and 0 from J, leaving 8 bases between them. The germline gives CDR1 SQVTM, CDR2 ANQGSEA. CDR3: CSVWADSGNTIYF. The CDR3 DNA is TGCAGCGTTTGGGCGGACTCTGGAAACACCATATATTTT. The variable domain in full, completed from reference TRBV29-1 and TRBJ1-3, reads SAVISQKPSRDICQRGTSLTIQCQVDSQVTMMFWYRQQPGQSLTLIATANQGSEATYESGFVIDKFPISRPNLTFSTLTVSNMSPEDSSIYLCSVWADSGNTIYFGEGSWLTVV.

This clonotype was observed at least ten times. This chain uses TRBV29-1 with TRBJ1-5; unclear D gene. V was cut by 6 bases and J by 0 bases, with 9 bases left in between. The germline V gene encodes CDR1 SQVTM and CDR2 ANQGSEA. This CDR3 spans 13 amino acids. In DNA, the CDR3 is TGCAGCGTACAAGAGAATAGCAATCAGCCCCAGCATTTT. Protein sequence: CSVQENSNQPQHF. Full variable domain (missing parts from reference TRBV29-1 and TRBJ1-5): SAVISQKPSRDICQRGTSLTIQCQVDSQVTMMFWYRQQPGQSLTLIATANQGSEATYESGFVIDKFPISRPNLTFSTLTVSNMSPEDSSIYLCSVQENSNQPQHFGDGTRLSIL.

This clonotype showed up just a few times. The V and J genes are TRBV12-3 or TRBV12-4 and TRBJ1-3, with D hard to call. With 5 bases removed from V and 2 bases from J, the gap between germline ends came to 13 bases. The CDR3 has 15 amino acids. CDR3 coding DNA: TGTGCCAGCAGTCCCTCCCGTAGGGCTGGAAACACCATATATTTT. Residues: CASSPSRRAGNTIYF.